These 5 T cell receptor beta chains were all obtained from the same sample, sequenced in a study of OX40 agonist ivuxolimab in advanced cancers. TCRdb's copy holds only in-frame clones and misses some; the assay was immunoSEQ multiplex PCR. Of 75,000 to 95,000 clones listed, more than 75% are singletons. The specimen comprised CD4+ or CD8+ T cells sorted from blood, sampled in a trial of the OX40 agonist ivuxolimab. All receptors come from an adult with an advanced solid tumor such as melanoma, head and neck, liver or kidney cancer.

The genes are TRBV7-9 and TRBJ2-7; 7 bases are shared with TRBD2. Trimming cost V 5 bases and J 7 bases; bases outside gene matches: 11. Germline V gene sequence: CDR1 SEHNR, CDR2 FQNEAQ (reference sequence). CDR3 length: 14 residues. The CDR3 nucleotides read TGTGCCAGCAGCCGCGGGGAGGGGACGGGTGAGCAGTACTTC. This gives the protein CASSRGEGTGEQYF. Full variable domain (remainder filled in from reference TRBV7-9 and TRBJ2-7): DTGVSQNPRHKITKRGQNVTFRCDPISEHNRLYWYRQTLGQGPEFLTYFQNEAQLEKSRLLSDRFSAERPKGSFSTLEIQRTEQGDSAMYLCASSRGEGTGEQYFGPGTRLTVT.

This chain connects TRBV28 to TRBJ1-2; 7 nucleotides agree with TRBD1. Trimming took 6 bases from V and 6 from J; bases not matched to a gene: 7. CDR1 is MDHEN, CDR2 SYDVKM, per germline. This CDR3 spans 13 amino acids. CDR3 sequence reads: CASRPDRINGYTF. CDR3 nucleotides: TGTGCCAGCAGACCGGACAGGATCAATGGCTACACCTTC.

The chain uses TRBV27 and TRBJ2-7; TRBD1 aligns across 7 bases. V shed 4 bases, J shed 7 bases, and the junction held 10 bases outside the gene matches. The CDR3 length is 14 residues. The germline V gene has CDR1 MNHEY and CDR2 SMNVEV (reference sequence). DNA for the CDR3: TGTGCCAGCAGTTACAGGGGCGCAGGCCGTGAGCAGTACTTC. Its translation: CASSYRGAGREQYF.

This clone was counted ten times or more. The V gene is TRBV6-6, the J gene TRBJ1-2, with no clear D. There are 14 residues in the CDR3. Trimming cost V 0 bases and J 2 bases, with 7 bases left between them. Germline CDR1 is MNHNY and CDR2 is SVGAGI (reference sequence). For the CDR3, the DNA is TGTGCCAGCAGTTACTCGGGCACCAACTATGGCTACACCTTC. It specifies CASSYSGTNYGYTF.

The chain uses TRBV11-3 and TRBJ2-1, with 14 nucleotides matching TRBD2. The V and J ends lost 5 bases and 7 bases, in that order; junction bases with no gene match: 13. The CDR3 runs 18 residues. Germline V gives CDR1 SGHNT, CDR2 YENEEA. CDR3 sequence reads: CASSPPLGLAGGWNEQFF. CDR3 in DNA: TGTGCCAGCAGCCCCCCCCTTGGACTAGCGGGAGGATGGAATGAGCAGTTCTTC.